Listed below are T cell receptor beta chains from one sample, sequenced in a study of T cell responses to AZD1222 COVID-19 vaccine. Clones were sequenced by immunoSEQ multiplex PCR, and TCRdb holds only the in-frame ones, with some missing. The table lists some 150,000 clones, approximately 90% of them singletons. This specimen consisted of peripheral blood, obtained on day 0 of MenACWY control vaccination. Source of these receptors: an adult in good health. Both conserved end residues are part of each CDR3. The D gene is left open where the match is weak. Part of the rows lack a size; the others show once, few, many or a class for expanded clones.

D: TRBD2; J: TRBJ2-1; V: TRBV4-1; size: few; CDR3: CASRNGLAGDNEQFF; DNA: TGCGCCAGCAGAAACGGACTAGCGGGAGACAATGAGCAGTTCTTC
D: NA; J: TRBJ1-2; V: TRBV6-2/TRBV6-3; size: NA; CDR3: CASGSGVYNYGYTF; DNA: TGTGCCAGCGGTTCAGGGGTTTATAACTATGGCTACACCTTC
D: TRBD1; J: TRBJ2-7; V: TRBV7-8; size: NA; CDR3: CASSLSGQGAYEQYF; DNA: TGTGCCAGCAGCTTGAGTGGACAGGGAGCCTACGAGCAGTACTTC
D: TRBD1; J: TRBJ1-3; V: TRBV5-4; size: NA; CDR3: CASSQTGKAGNTIYF; DNA: TGTGCCAGCAGCCAGACAGGGAAGGCGGGAAACACCATATATTTT
D: NA; J: TRBJ2-6; V: TRBV7-9; size: NA; CDR3: CASVRFEGSGANVLTF; DNA: TGTGCCAGCGTGCGCTTTGAGGGCTCTGGGGCCAACGTCCTGACTTTC
D: TRBD1; J: TRBJ2-2; V: TRBV5-1; size: once; CDR3: CASSLAGTGGGTGELFF; DNA: TGCGCCAGCAGCTTGGCCGGGACAGGGGGTGGCACCGGGGAGCTGTTTTTT
D: NA; J: TRBJ1-1; V: TRBV4-1; size: NA; CDR3: CASSQGRHSNTEAFF; DNA: TGCGCCAGCAGCCAAGGCCGCCACAGCAACACTGAAGCTTTCTTT
D: NA; J: TRBJ1-2; V: TRBV4-1; size: NA; CDR3: CASSQDGFTYGYTF; DNA: TGCGCCAGCAGCCAAGACGGGTTCACCTATGGCTACACCTTC
D: NA; J: TRBJ1-2; V: TRBV29-1; size: NA; CDR3: CSVEGEWAGIGYGYTF; DNA: TGCAGCGTTGAAGGAGAGTGGGCAGGGATTGGCTATGGCTACACCTTC
D: TRBD1; J: TRBJ2-5; V: TRBV5-1; size: NA; CDR3: CASSPGGPLGETQYF; DNA: TGCGCCAGCAGCCCAGGGGGCCCTCTCGGAGAGACCCAGTACTTC
D: NA; J: TRBJ2-1; V: TRBV19; size: NA; CDR3: CASSIALAAYSSYNEQFF; DNA: TGTGCCAGTAGTATAGCACTAGCTGCCTATAGCTCCTACAATGAGCAGTTCTTC
D: NA; J: TRBJ1-1; V: TRBV5-4; size: once; CDR3: CASSLPGVRAEAFF; DNA: TGTGCCAGCAGCTTACCTGGGGTTAGGGCTGAAGCTTTCTTT
D: NA; J: TRBJ2-7; V: TRBV13; size: few; CDR3: CASSGLGLVSYEQYF; DNA: TGTGCCAGCAGCGGACTGGGACTTGTCTCCTACGAGCAGTACTTC
D: NA; J: TRBJ2-3; V: TRBV29-1; size: NA; CDR3: CSVEEAGVRTDTQYF; DNA: TGCAGCGTTGAAGAAGCCGGGGTCCGCACAGATACGCAGTATTTT
D: NA; J: TRBJ1-4; V: TRBV19; size: few; CDR3: CASSQGIATNEKLFF; DNA: TGTGCCAGTAGTCAGGGAATAGCAACTAATGAAAAACTGTTTTTT
D: TRBD2; J: TRBJ2-5; V: TRBV7-2; size: NA; CDR3: CASSLGRGVAGVYQETQYF; DNA: TGTGCCAGCAGCTTAGGGCGTGGGGTTGCGGGAGTATACCAAGAGACCCAGTACTTC
D: NA; J: TRBJ1-2; V: TRBV7-2; size: once; CDR3: CASRLPGQLNGYTF; DNA: TGTGCCAGCAGGCTCCCGGGACAATTAAATGGCTACACCTTC
D: TRBD1; J: TRBJ1-3; V: TRBV5-1; size: NA; CDR3: CASSLLGTDRNTIYF; DNA: TGCGCCAGCAGCTTGTTGGGGACAGACAGAAACACCATATATTTT
D: TRBD1; J: TRBJ2-1; V: TRBV6-6; size: NA; CDR3: CASSYSQGQHNEQFF; DNA: TGTGCCAGCAGTTACAGCCAGGGACAGCACAATGAGCAGTTCTTC
D: NA; J: TRBJ2-5; V: TRBV11-2; size: NA; CDR3: CASSRGTRTQETQYF; DNA: TGTGCCAGCAGCCGAGGGACACGGACACAAGAGACCCAGTACTTC
D: TRBD1; J: TRBJ2-7; V: TRBV6-2/TRBV6-3; size: NA; CDR3: CASSYSRDRGRKVYEQYF; DNA: TGTGCCAGCAGTTACTCCCGGGACAGGGGGCGTAAGGTCTACGAGCAGTACTTC
D: NA; J: TRBJ1-5; V: TRBV5-5; size: NA; CDR3: CASSQTTREGVITQHF; DNA: TGTGCCAGCAGCCAAACAACCAGGGAGGGGGTGATAACCCAGCATTTT
D: NA; J: TRBJ2-7; V: TRBV5-1; size: NA; CDR3: CASSFRRDSYEQYF; DNA: TGCGCCAGCAGCTTTCGGCGGGATTCCTACGAGCAGTACTTC
D: NA; J: TRBJ1-4; V: TRBV5-6; size: NA; CDR3: CASSRKSYNEKLFF; DNA: TGTGCCAGCAGCAGGAAGAGTTATAATGAAAAACTGTTTTTT
D: NA; J: TRBJ1-2; V: TRBV19; size: once; CDR3: CASMRVAVGLNYGYTF; DNA: TGTGCCAGTATGCGGGTGGCAGTAGGGCTTAACTATGGCTACACCTTC
D: NA; J: TRBJ1-5; V: TRBV7-2; size: NA; CDR3: CASSLEGRSSNQPQHF; DNA: TGTGCCAGCAGCTTAGAAGGTAGAAGTAGCAATCAGCCCCAGCATTTT
D: NA; J: TRBJ2-1; V: TRBV9; size: NA; CDR3: CASSVAGYNEQFF; DNA: TGTGCCAGCAGCGTAGCCGGTTACAATGAGCAGTTCTTC
D: NA; J: TRBJ2-5; V: TRBV7-8; size: many; CDR3: CASSLERLKETQYF; DNA: TGTGCCAGCAGCCTTGAGAGACTTAAAGAGACCCAGTACTTC
D: NA; J: TRBJ2-2; V: TRBV7-3; size: NA; CDR3: CASSSIRFANTGELFF; DNA: TGTGCCAGCAGCTCGATCAGGTTCGCGAACACCGGGGAGCTGTTTTTT
D: NA; J: TRBJ1-6; V: TRBV27; size: NA; CDR3: CASSLSGYSPLHF; DNA: TGTGCCAGCAGTTTATCGGGGTACTCACCCCTCCACTTT
D: NA; J: TRBJ2-1; V: TRBV9; size: NA; CDR3: CASSADRGRYNEQFF; DNA: TGTGCCAGCAGCGCCGACCGGGGCCGGTACAATGAGCAGTTCTTC
D: TRBD1; J: TRBJ2-7; V: TRBV6-5; size: NA; CDR3: CASTRRDRTYEQYF; DNA: TGTGCCAGCACCCGCCGGGACAGGACCTACGAGCAGTACTTC
D: TRBD2; J: TRBJ2-3; V: TRBV27; size: NA; CDR3: CASSLEREPDTQYF; DNA: TGTGCCAGCAGCCTGGAGCGGGAGCCAGATACGCAGTATTTT
D: NA; J: TRBJ2-3; V: TRBV7-2; size: NA; CDR3: CASSYGTGSTDTQYF; DNA: TGTGCCAGCAGCTACGGGACGGGCAGCACAGATACGCAGTATTTT
D: NA; J: TRBJ2-7; V: TRBV6-2/TRBV6-3; size: NA; CDR3: CASSSTWTYEQYF; DNA: TGTGCCAGCAGTTCGACTTGGACCTACGAGCAGTACTTC
D: NA; J: TRBJ2-7; V: TRBV11-3; size: NA; CDR3: CASSTGTQGEQYF; DNA: TGTGCCAGCAGCACAGGGACCCAGGGGGAGCAGTACTTC
D: NA; J: TRBJ2-6; V: TRBV2; size: once; CDR3: CASSLVGSGANVLTF; DNA: TGTGCCAGCAGCCTCGTTGGCTCTGGGGCCAACGTCCTGACTTTC
D: TRBD1; J: TRBJ2-2; V: TRBV28; size: NA; CDR3: CASSFGGQGSGELFF; DNA: TGTGCCAGCAGTTTTGGGGGACAGGGGAGCGGGGAGCTGTTTTTT
D: TRBD1; J: TRBJ1-1; V: TRBV25-1; size: NA; CDR3: CASSTTGARAFF; DNA: TGTGCCAGCAGTACGACAGGGGCGAGAGCTTTCTTT
D: NA; J: TRBJ2-2; V: TRBV5-1; size: NA; CDR3: CASSLVEPTGELFF; DNA: TGCGCCAGCAGCTTGGTGGAACCCACCGGGGAGCTGTTTTTT
D: NA; J: TRBJ2-2; V: TRBV18; size: NA; CDR3: CASSPDSLGELFF; DNA: TGTGCCAGCTCACCGGACAGTTTGGGGGAGCTGTTTTTT
D: TRBD1; J: TRBJ1-2; V: TRBV9; size: NA; CDR3: CASSTRQGGYGYTF; DNA: TGTGCCAGCAGCACGCGACAGGGCGGCTATGGCTACACCTTC
D: TRBD2; J: TRBJ2-5; V: TRBV5-1; size: NA; CDR3: CASSLDTSGETQYF; DNA: TGCGCCAGCAGCTTGGATACTAGCGGTGAGACCCAGTACTTC
D: TRBD2; J: TRBJ2-1; V: TRBV27; size: NA; CDR3: CASSFERTSGRNEQFF; DNA: TGTGCCAGCAGTTTTGAAAGGACTAGCGGGAGAAATGAGCAGTTCTTC
D: NA; J: TRBJ2-7; V: TRBV18; size: NA; CDR3: CASSPPGTYLGYEQYF; DNA: TGTGCCAGCTCACCACCGGGGACGTACCTCGGGTACGAGCAGTACTTC
D: NA; J: TRBJ2-7; V: TRBV4-3; size: NA; CDR3: CASSQDRAYEQYF; DNA: TGCGCCAGCAGCCAAGATCGGGCCTACGAGCAGTACTTC
D: NA; J: TRBJ1-3; V: TRBV6-5; size: NA; CDR3: CASSYRESRSGNTIYF; DNA: TGTGCCAGCAGTTACCGAGAGTCCCGCTCTGGAAACACCATATATTTT
D: TRBD1; J: TRBJ2-7; V: TRBV6-5; size: once; CDR3: CASSRTGGFYEQYF; DNA: TGTGCCAGCAGTCGGACAGGGGGCTTCTACGAGCAGTACTTC
D: TRBD2; J: TRBJ2-1; V: TRBV7-2; size: NA; CDR3: CASSLYPGTSGGQGEQFF; DNA: TGTGCCAGCAGCTTATATCCCGGGACTAGCGGGGGGCAGGGTGAGCAGTTCTTC
D: TRBD1; J: TRBJ1-1; V: TRBV5-4; size: few; CDR3: CASSWTGENTEAFF; DNA: TGTGCCAGCAGCTGGACAGGGGAGAACACTGAAGCTTTCTTT
D: NA; J: TRBJ1-1; V: TRBV19; size: NA; CDR3: CASSKGGYAEAFF; DNA: TGTGCCAGTAGTAAAGGGGGGTACGCTGAAGCTTTCTTT